The next 19 T cell receptor beta chains were all read from a single sample in a study of OX40 agonist ivuxolimab in advanced cancers. The assay was immunoSEQ multiplex PCR, and TCRdb's table has in-frame clones only and misses some. The sample contains about 100,000 clones, about nine tenths of which appear only once. The sequenced sample was CD4+ or CD8+ T cells sorted from blood, obtained in a trial of the OX40 agonist ivuxolimab. The receptors come from an adult with an advanced solid tumor such as melanoma, head and neck, liver or kidney cancer.

This chain connects TRBV28 to TRBJ1-2; D gene ambiguous. V shed 6 bases and J shed 4 bases, with 12 bases lying between them. CDR3 length: 13 amino acids. Germline CDR1 and CDR2: MDHEN and SYDVKM. DNA of the CDR3: TGTGCCAGCAGCCTCGACGGTTCCTATGGCTACACCTTC. Amino acid sequence: CASSLDGSYGYTF.

V usage is TRBV4-2 and J usage is TRBJ2-1; 8 bases are a match to TRBD2. CDR3 length: 15 residues. Germline CDR1 is LGHNA and CDR2 is YNFKEQ. After removal of 1 base from V and 7 bases from J, the junction contained 6 bases not matched to a gene. The CDR3 nucleotides read TGTGCCAGCAGCCAAGGGGGGACTAGAGGTAATGAGCAGTTCTTC. It translates to CASSQGGTRGNEQFF.

The rearrangement joins TRBV28 to TRBJ2-2; 10 bases map to TRBD2. The CDR3 extends over 16 amino acids. V lost 8 bases, J lost 7 bases, and 13 bases stayed unmatched. Looked up from germline, CDR1 is MDHEN and CDR2 is SYDVKM. The chain's CDR3 is CASGPSGRARDGELFF. CDR3 in DNA: TGTGCCAGCGGGCCCAGCGGGAGGGCCAGGGACGGGGAGCTGTTTTTT.

The chain recombines TRBV18 with TRBJ1-5; maybe TRBD1 (6 bases). Deletions cut 3 bases from V and 6 bases from J, with 15 bases between. CDR1 is KGHSH and CDR2 is LQKENI in the germline V gene. CDR3 length: 15 amino acids. CDR3 sequence reads: CASSPSGGAGQPQHF. CDR3 in DNA: TGTGCCAGCTCACCTTCGGGGGGGGCTGGTCAGCCCCAGCATTTT.

This clone was seen only once. The chain is built from TRBV10-3 and TRBJ2-5; D is possibly TRBD2 (5 bases). Germline CDR1 is ENHRY and CDR2 is SYGVKD. The CDR3 is made up of 11 amino acids. V lost 8 bases, J lost 5 bases, and 9 bases lay in between. The CDR3 DNA is TGTGCCATCGGGAGTGGGGAGACCCAGTACTTC. Its translation: CAIGSGETQYF.

The CDR3 DNA reads TGTGCCAGCAGCTGGGGACTACTAGGGCCCGGGGAGCTGTTTTTT. This sequence encodes CASSWGLLGPGELFF. V is TRBV7-2 and J is TRBJ2-2, with TRBD2 identical over 7 bases. CDR1 and CDR2 from the germline V gene are SGHTA and FQGNSA. The CDR3 runs 15 residues. V shed 4 bases and J 6 bases; nucleotides not matched to a gene: 8.

The chain uses TRBV10-3 and TRBJ2-7; D is tentatively TRBD1 or TRBD2 (6 bases each). Trimming left V 6 bases short and J 7 bases short, with 22 bases between. The germline gives CDR1 ENHRY, CDR2 SYGVKD. The CDR3 covers 15 residues. The CDR3 region is CAISHTAGHLWEQYF. DNA for the CDR3: TGTGCCATCAGCCACACCGCGGGACACCTTTGGGAGCAGTACTTC.

This clone has just one count. The rearrangement uses TRBV6-4 and TRBJ1-2; D gene unclear. Germline CDR1 is MRHNA and CDR2 is SNTAGT. The V gene lost 6 bases and the J gene lost 12 bases, with 20 bases spanning the gap. This CDR3 comprises 13 residues. CDR3 amino acids: CASSSGPPVSDTF. In DNA form, the CDR3 reads TGTGCCAGCAGCTCCGGGCCCCCCGTATCCGACACCTTC.

This clone was counted between two and nine times. The chain links TRBV19 to TRBJ1-1; D is possibly TRBD1 (6 bases). Looked up from germline, CDR1 is LNHDA and CDR2 is SQIVND (reference sequence). V lost 3 bases to trimming and J lost 4 bases, with 9 bases between them. The CDR3 consists of 13 residues. The chain's CDR3 is CASSIIRGTEAFF. Written as DNA, the CDR3 is TGTGCCAGTAGTATTATCAGGGGCACTGAAGCTTTCTTT.

The CDR3 bases are TGTGCCAGCATCGTGGCAGGGAGGTACGAGCAGTACTTC. Residues: CASIVAGRYEQYF. The gene calls are TRBV6-1 and TRBJ2-7; a possible D gene is TRBD2 (6 bases). Germline V gene lookup returns CDR1 MNHNS and CDR2 SASEGT. This CDR3 has 13 amino acids. Trimming removed 7 bases from V and 4 bases from J, with 14 bases in between.

V is TRBV28 and J is TRBJ1-1; weak D call: TRBD1 (5 bases). Germline V gene sequence: CDR1 MDHEN, CDR2 SYDVKM. The CDR3 covers 14 residues. The V and J ends lost 6 bases and 5 bases respectively, with 16 bases between them. The CDR3, as DNA: TGTGCCAGCAGACCCCGGGAGGGGTGGACTGAAGCTTTCTTT. Residues: CASRPREGWTEAFF.

The CDR3 is CSVDWGDTQYF. CDR3 nucleotides: TGCAGCGTCGATTGGGGAGATACGCAGTATTTT. This rearrangement joins TRBV29-1 to TRBJ2-3; no firm D call. Per the germline V gene, CDR1 is SQVTM and CDR2 is ANQGSEA. This CDR3 has 11 residues. The ends were cut back, 6 bases at V and 5 bases at J, with 9 bases in the middle.

The J gene is TRBJ2-3, the V gene TRBV4-2, with 8 bases fitting TRBD2. CDR3 length equals 16 residues. V shed 3 bases and J 0 bases; nucleotides not matched to a gene: 5. The germline CDR1 and CDR2 sequences are LGHNA and YNFKEQ. The CDR3 DNA follows: TGTGCCAGCAGCCAGGAACTAGCGGAGAGCACAGATACGCAGTATTTT. It translates to CASSQELAESTDTQYF.

This chain connects TRBV7-9 to TRBJ1-3; D remains ambiguous. V was trimmed by 5 bases and J by 0 bases, leaving 5 bases between them. The CDR3 length is 13 residues. Germline CDR1 and CDR2: SEHNR and FQNEAQ (reference sequence). CDR3 coding DNA: TGTGCCAGCAGCCTCGGCTCTGGAAACACCATATATTTT. Translating gives CASSLGSGNTIYF.

The chain joins TRBV11-2 to TRBJ2-3; the D gene is possibly TRBD2 (5 bases). The CDR3 totals 15 residues. The germline V and J ends were trimmed by 3 bases and 0 bases, with 10 bases remaining between them. From germline, CDR1 is SGHAT and CDR2 FQNNGV. The DNA for the CDR3 is TGTGCCAGCAGCTTTCAAAGGAGGAGCACAGATACGCAGTATTTT. It is translated as CASSFQRRSTDTQYF. Combining the CDR3 with reference TRBV11-2 and TRBJ2-3 gives the whole variable domain EAGVAQSPRYKIIEKRQSVAFWCNPISGHATLYWYQQILGQGPKLLIQFQNNGVVDDSQLPKDRFSAERLKGVDSTLKIQPAKLEDSAVYLCASSFQRRSTDTQYFGPGTRLTVL.

This sequence joins TRBV6-5 and TRBJ2-3, with D possibly TRBD2 on 6 matching bases. V was clipped by 5 bases and J by 5 bases, with 17 bases between them. This CDR3 has 15 amino acids. Germline CDR1 is MNHEY and CDR2 is SVGAGI. DNA for the CDR3: TGTGCCAGCAGTATACAAGGGGACTTGCGAGATACGCAGTATTTT. This gives the protein CASSIQGDLRDTQYF.

This clone showed up just a few times. This chain links TRBV11-2 with TRBJ2-3; TRBD1 might be the D (6 bases). CDR1 and CDR2 (germline): SGHAT, FQNNGV. The CDR3 totals 14 residues. The V gene lost 8 bases and the J gene lost 0 bases, with 12 bases spanning the gap. The CDR3 region is CASSDRTSTDTQYF. DNA of the CDR3: TGTGCCAGCTCCGACAGGACTAGCACAGATACGCAGTATTTT.

This clone was seen only a few times. The gene calls are TRBV7-2 and TRBJ2-1, with a tentative D call TRBD2 (6 bases). CDR1 is SGHTA, CDR2 FQGNSA, per germline. The ends were cut back, 6 bases at V and 9 bases at J, with 12 bases in the middle. The CDR3 runs to 12 residues. Written as DNA, the CDR3 is TGTGCCAGCAGGACTAGTGGGCCTGAGCAGTTCTTC. It specifies CASRTSGPEQFF. The variable domain in full, with the rest retrieved from reference TRBV7-2 and TRBJ2-1, is GAGVSQSPSNKVTEKGKDVELRCDPISGHTALYWYRQSLGQGLEFLIYFQGNSAPDKSGLPSDRFSAERTGGSVSTLTIQRTQQEDSAVYLCASRTSGPEQFFGPGTRLTVL.

The rearrangement links TRBV28 to TRBJ1-3; D gene unclear. The CDR3 covers 16 residues. Germline CDR1 and CDR2: MDHEN and SYDVKM. Trimming shortened V by 6 bases and J by 4 bases, and 19 bases separated the two germline ends. The DNA for the CDR3 is TGTGCCAGCAGCCGAACTGTGGGTGTGGGGGGAAACACCATATATTTT. Translation gives CASSRTVGVGGNTIYF.